Shown below are 17 T cell receptor beta chains from a single sample sequenced in a study of immune evolution from preneoplasia to lung adenocarcinoma. The repertoire was sequenced with immunoSEQ multiplex PCR; TCRdb's copy has only in-frame clones and lacks some. In the table there are fewer than 10,000 clones, 78% of which are singletons. Sequencing was performed on FFPE minimally invasive lung adenocarcinoma tissue. The receptor source for this set is an older donor with lung adenocarcinoma.

A note on this clone: The junction differs from germline at one of its ends, possibly a read error. The chain combines TRBV5-1 with TRBJ1-2; D gene uncertain. The CDR3 consists of 14 residues. Per the germline V gene, CDR1 is SGHRS and CDR2 is YFSETQ. CDR3 nucleotides: TGCGTCAGCAGCTTGGACCTCGGAGACTATGGCTACACCTTC. This sequence encodes CVSSLDLGDYGYTF.

The chain couples TRBV4-2 to TRBJ1-2; 12 bases agree with TRBD1. V lost 5 bases to trimming and J lost 8 bases; unmatched junction nucleotides: 12. Per germline, CDR1 LGHNA and CDR2 YNFKEQ. The CDR3 covers 16 residues. As DNA, the CDR3 is TGTGCCAGCAGCTTAGGTCCGGGACAGGGGGCCGGGGGCTACACCTTC. It yields the protein CASSLGPGQGAGGYTF.

The chain couples TRBV7-6 to TRBJ1-3, with 7 nucleotides matching TRBD1. Germline V gene lookup returns CDR1 SGHVS and CDR2 FNYEAQ. This CDR3 contains 17 residues. V trimming: 1 base; J trimming: 0 bases; junction bases outside the gene matches: 6. CDR3: CASSLEGQLSSGNTIYF. CDR3 nucleotides: TGTGCCAGCAGCTTAGAGGGACAGCTATCCTCTGGAAACACCATATATTTT.

The rearrangement uses TRBV6-1 and TRBJ1-4; D may be TRBD1 (6 bases). Trimming took off 5 bases at V and 1 base at J, with 11 bases between the two ends. Germline V gene sequence: CDR1 MNHNS, CDR2 SASEGT. CDR3 size: 15 residues. CDR3: CASSLKGGTNEKLFF. In DNA form, the CDR3 reads TGTGCCAGCAGTCTCAAGGGGGGAACTAATGAAAAACTGTTTTTT.

The chain has TRBV6-6 and TRBJ2-1; D unclear. Germline V gene data show CDR1 as MNHNY and CDR2 as SVGAGI (reference sequence). Between the trimmed V and J ends, which lost 6 bases and 4 bases, there was a span of 10 bases. CDR3 size: 13 residues. The CDR3 DNA is TGTGCCAGCAGGAGAAGGGATTACAATGAGCAGTTCTTC. Amino acids: CASRRRDYNEQFF.

This clone was seen a single time. The CDR3 region is CASSVGTDRYETQYF. CDR3 nucleotide sequence: TGTGCCAGCAGCGTAGGGACAGATCGGTATGAGACCCAGTACTTC. J is TRBJ2-5 and V is TRBV9; possibly TRBD1 for D (6 bases). This CDR3 has 15 amino acids. V lost 0 bases, J lost 5 bases, and 14 bases lay in between. Germline values: CDR1 SGDLS, CDR2 YYNGEE.

The chain recombines TRBV5-1 with TRBJ2-6, with D possibly TRBD1 on 5 matching bases. The germline CDR1 and CDR2 sequences are SGHRS and YFSETQ. The CDR3 spans 16 residues. V lost 3 bases, J lost 2 bases, and 12 bases lay in between. The CDR3 sequence is CASSSMGLTGANVLTF. The DNA for the CDR3 is TGCGCCAGCAGCTCAATGGGGCTTACTGGGGCCAACGTCCTGACTTTC.

This clone came up a few times. J is TRBJ2-7 and V is TRBV6-6; D possibly uses TRBD1 or TRBD2 (5 bases each). Between the trimmed V and J ends, which lost 7 bases and 0 bases, there was a span of 16 bases. The CDR3 covers 15 residues. The germline V gene encodes CDR1 MNHNY and CDR2 SVGAGI (reference sequence). The CDR3 region is CASNFGADSSYEQYF. For the CDR3, the DNA is TGTGCCAGCAACTTCGGGGCGGATAGCTCCTACGAGCAGTACTTC.

The V call is TRBV7-9, the J call TRBJ1-2; no clear D gene. Germline-derived CDR1 and CDR2 are SEHNR and FQNEAQ (reference sequence). The CDR3 runs to 15 residues. Trimming took 5 bases from V and 0 from J, leaving 13 bases between them. DNA for the CDR3: TGTGCCAGCAGCCGTGGGCAGTTAGCTAACTATGGCTACACCTTC. It yields the protein CASSRGQLANYGYTF.

The CDR3 nucleotides are TGTGCCACCAGCGAAGGACAGGGGGTGGGGGAAGGCCTGTTTTTT. It yields the protein CATSEGQGVGEGLFF. The chain recombines TRBV15 with TRBJ1-4; 10 bases agree with TRBD1. CDR1 is LNHNV and CDR2 is YYDKDF in the germline V gene (reference sequence). This CDR3 has 15 amino acids. The ends lost 5 bases at V and 14 bases at J; junction bases unmatched: 14.

V usage is TRBV29-1 and J usage is TRBJ2-3, with 7 positions matching TRBD2. This CDR3 has 14 residues. The germline gives CDR1 SQVTM, CDR2 ANQGSEA. J gave up 3 bases and V 3 bases, and 6 bases lay outside the gene matches. This chain's CDR3 is CSVEYGTTTDTQYF. CDR3 DNA: TGCAGCGTTGAGTATGGGACTACTACAGATACGCAGTATTTT.

The chain combines TRBV28 with TRBJ1-1, with D perhaps matching TRBD1 (5 bases). V shed 2 bases and J shed 4 bases, with 8 bases lying between them. Per germline, CDR1 MDHEN and CDR2 SYDVKM. CDR3 length: 13 residues. The DNA for the CDR3 is TGTGCCAGCAGTTTACCGGGGCCCACTGAAGCTTTCTTT. Protein: CASSLPGPTEAFF.

Relative to its sample, this clone is large. This chain links TRBV19 with TRBJ2-5; the D gene is possibly TRBD2 (6 bases). Germline assignment: CDR1 LNHDA and CDR2 SQIVND (reference sequence). The CDR3 contains 12 residues. V shed 5 bases and J shed 6 bases, with 10 bases lying between them. The CDR3 reads CASSAGLQTQYF. The CDR3 DNA follows: TGTGCCAGTAGTGCGGGACTGCAGACCCAGTACTTC.

The chain uses TRBV11-2 and TRBJ1-3; D unresolved. Trimming removed 1 base from V and 0 bases from J, with 10 bases in between. The CDR3 totals 16 residues. Germline loops: CDR1 SGHAT, CDR2 FQNNGV. In DNA form, the CDR3 reads TGTGCCAGCAGCTTAGTAATCCCCGGCTCTGGAAACACCATATATTTT. Translation gives CASSLVIPGSGNTIYF.

This clone was seen once. This chain joins TRBV28 and TRBJ1-3; perhaps TRBD1 as D (6 bases). The CDR3 is made up of 12 amino acids. Trimming removed 6 bases from V and 4 bases from J, with 7 bases in between. Germline assignment: CDR1 MDHEN and CDR2 SYDVKM. This CDR3 is CASRTGGNTIYF. The CDR3 nucleotides are TGTGCCAGCAGAACAGGGGGAAACACCATATATTTT.

This chain joins TRBV5-1 and TRBJ2-3, with D maybe TRBD2 (6 bases). CDR1 and CDR2 (germline): SGHRS, YFSETQ. With 2 bases removed from V and 0 bases from J, the gap between germline ends came to 16 bases. The CDR3 sequence is 17 residues long. As DNA, the CDR3 is TGCGCCAGCAGCTTAGGGTCAGCAGGGAGGAGCACAGATACGCAGTATTTT. As protein: CASSLGSAGRSTDTQYF.

This clone is a singleton in its sample. V gene TRBV5-1 combines with J gene TRBJ2-7; 9 nucleotides line up with TRBD1. Germline CDR1 reads SGHRS; CDR2 reads YFSETQ. The CDR3 runs to 13 residues. V lost 3 bases, J lost 11 bases, and 9 bases stayed unmatched. The CDR3 coding sequence is TGCGCCAGCAGCTCTGACAGGGGGGGCACTAAGTACTTC. As protein: CASSSDRGGTKYF.